These T cell receptor beta chains were read from a single sample in a study of T cell clones after liver transplantation. Clones were read by immunoSEQ multiplex PCR, and TCRdb kept only the in-frame ones, dropping some. The data hold 40,000 to 55,000 clones, with about 86% observed a single time. Here the sequenced sample was CD4+ T cells from blood, taken 24 months after liver transplant. These receptors all come from a human patient who received a liver transplant. Some T cells here may be from the graft donor. Each CDR3 is given with its conserved first and last residue. D genes are given only for firm matches. The listing skips clone size in some rows; elsewhere it reads once, few, many or a size class.

j_gene | abundance | v_gene | d_gene | CDR3nt | CDR3aa
TRBJ2-5 | once | TRBV9 | TRBD1 | TGTGCCAGCAGCGTGGGACAGGGGGCTAAGACCCAGTACTTC | CASSVGQGAKTQYF
TRBJ2-1 | - | TRBV14 | - | TGTGCCAGCAATCCTGCTGGTGTTACCTACAATGAGCAGTTCTTC | CASNPAGVTYNEQFF
TRBJ2-7 | - | TRBV19 | - | TGTGCCAGTGCTGGGGCCGGGGAGCAGTACTTC | CASAGAGEQYF
TRBJ1-1 | - | TRBV19 | - | TGTGCCAGTAGTGAATCCACAGGGATTCTCACTGAAGCTTTCTTT | CASSESTGILTEAFF
TRBJ2-7 | few | TRBV10-1 | TRBD1 | TGCGCCAGCAGTGAGATTGGACAGGGACCTTACGAGCAGTACTTC | CASSEIGQGPYEQYF
TRBJ1-2 | - | TRBV18 | - | TGTGCCAGCTCACCGGACATGGGAGACTATGGCTACACCTTC | CASSPDMGDYGYTF
TRBJ2-7 | - | TRBV27 | - | TGTGCCAGCAGTCTCGGGGCCAGTGCGTTAGGGCAGTACTTC | CASSLGASALGQYF
TRBJ2-5 | - | TRBV5-8 | - | TGTGCCAGCAGCCTGCCGCAAGAGACCCAGTACTTC | CASSLPQETQYF
TRBJ2-2 | once | TRBV5-1 | - | TGCGCCAGCAGCCCAACAGCGTCCGGGGAGCTGTTTTTT | CASSPTASGELFF
TRBJ1-1 | - | TRBV6-5 | - | TGTGCCAGTCAAGGGGGGAGGATGAACACTGAAGCTTTCTTT | CASQGGRMNTEAFF
TRBJ2-1 | once | TRBV2 | TRBD2 | TGTGCCAGCAGTCGGGGGGGTAACAATGAGCAGTTCTTC | CASSRGGNNEQFF
TRBJ2-3 | - | TRBV7-2 | - | TGTGCCAGCAGCTTAGCGAGAGACCAGATCCTTACGCAGTATTTT | CASSLARDQILTQYF
TRBJ2-2 | once | TRBV5-1 | TRBD2 | TGCGCCCGCCGAGTCGGCGGGGGGGCCACCGGGGAGCTGTTTTTT | CARRVGGGATGELFF
TRBJ1-1 | - | TRBV9 | - | TGTGCCAGCAGCGTATTAACGGGGAACACTGAAGCTTTCTTT | CASSVLTGNTEAFF
TRBJ1-1 | - | TRBV30 | TRBD1 | TGTGCCTGGACCCGACAGGGAGCGACTGAAGCTTTCTTT | CAWTRQGATEAFF
TRBJ2-7 | - | TRBV27 | TRBD1 | TGTGCCAGCAGGCCGAGAGGGACAGGGTCCTACGAGCAGTACTTC | CASRPRGTGSYEQYF
TRBJ1-1 | - | TRBV7-2 | - | TGTGCCAGCAGCTTAGTATCCTTGGATGCTTTCTTT | CASSLVSLDAFF
TRBJ1-1 | - | TRBV6-5 | - | TGTGCCAGCAGTTACTCGAGCATCAGTATGAACACTGAAGCTTTCTTT | CASSYSSISMNTEAFF
TRBJ2-3 | - | TRBV4-3 | - | TGCGCCAGCAGCCAAGATACCCTACATAATATCCCAGATACGCAGTATTTT | CASSQDTLHNIPDTQYF
TRBJ2-7 | - | TRBV5-1 | TRBD2 | TGCGCCAGCAGCTTCCCGACTAGCGGGACCAACTACGAGCAGTACTTC | CASSFPTSGTNYEQYF
TRBJ1-2 | - | TRBV2 | - | TGTGCCAGCAGTGGGGGGCAGGAGAACACTAACTATGGCTACACCTTC | CASSGGQENTNYGYTF
TRBJ2-1 | - | TRBV7-9 | TRBD2 | TGTGCCAGCTCCCTCTCTCCCGGGACTAGCGGGTACAATGAGCAGTTCTTC | CASSLSPGTSGYNEQFF
TRBJ2-1 | - | TRBV6-6 | - | TGTGCCAGCGGGCCCAATGAGCAGTTCTTC | CASGPNEQFF
TRBJ2-1 | - | TRBV5-4 | TRBD2 | TGTGCCAGCAGCCAACAGCGGGGGTACAATGAGCAGTTCTTC | CASSQQRGYNEQFF
TRBJ1-5 | few | TRBV28 | - | TGTGCCAGCAGTTTCCCTCGTCAAAATCAGCCCCAGCATTTT | CASSFPRQNQPQHF
TRBJ1-1 | - | TRBV7-2 | - | TGTGCCAGCAGCTTAGCGGGATACACTGAAGCTTTCTTT | CASSLAGYTEAFF
TRBJ2-1 | - | TRBV7-2 | TRBD2 | TGTGCCAGCAGCTCCGGGACTAGCGGGAGTATGATCTTC | CASSSGTSGSMIF
TRBJ1-5 | - | TRBV25-1 | - | TGTGCCAGCAGTGACCACTATAGCAATCAGCCCCAGCATTTT | CASSDHYSNQPQHF
TRBJ2-7 | - | TRBV9 | - | TGTGCCAGCAGCCCTACAGGGATTTTGTCCTACGAGCAGTACTTC | CASSPTGILSYEQYF
TRBJ1-1 | - | TRBV28 | - | TGTGCCAGCAGTCCTAACAGGATAGCTGAAGCTTTCTTT | CASSPNRIAEAFF